This TCR beta chain was sequenced during a study of regulatory dendritic cells for organ transplantation. Across the whole study: Regulatory dendritic cells were monocyte-derived, receiving vitamin D3 on days 0 and 4 and IL-10 on day 4. Points from the study as a whole: Memory T cells were less diverse than naive, with memory CD8+ most oligoclonal.

Allogeneic regulatory or mature dendritic cells were co-cultured for less than six days with CFSE-labeled sorted T cells at 1:10. FACS sorted CD4+ or CD8+ T cells into CD45RA+ naive and CD45RO+ memory. Profiled with immunoSEQ multiplex PCR; TCRdb holds only in-frame clones, not every one. The sample has over 10,000 clones, 85% to 90% seen once. Unmatched junction bases numbered 6, after V lost 2 bases and J lost 2 bases. Germline CDR1 reads SGHTS; CDR2 reads YDEGEE. The CDR3 has 15 amino acids. A remark on this clone: What it recognizes is unknown.

Specimen: naive CD8+ T cells from blood cultured with regulatory dendritic cells. Subset defined: CD45RA+ naive T cells. The sequence was obtained from a human donor in good health. The chain couples TRBV5-8 to TRBJ2-7; 8 bases map to TRBD1. The CDR3 nucleotides read TGTGCCAGCAGCTTAAGACAGGGGCGAACCTACGAGCAGTACTTC. Its protein product is CASSLRQGRTYEQYF. Drawing the rest from reference TRBV5-8 and TRBJ2-7, the complete variable domain is EAGVTQSPTHLIKTRGQQATLRCSPISGHTSVYWYQQALGLGLQFLLWYDEGEERNRGNFPPRFSGRQFPNYSSELNVNALELEDSALYLCASSLRQGRTYEQYFGPGTRLTVT.